This TCR beta chain was obtained from a study of T cells in Graves' hyperthyroidism and ophthalmopathy. Study summary: Peripheral blood samples were taken at initial diagnosis, prior to any treatment. Broader study findings: Blood also held most thyroid clonotypes expanded beyond 0.001.

The CDR3 is made up of 12 amino acids. Germline loops: CDR1 SEHNR, CDR2 FQNEAQ (reference sequence). With V trimmed by 8 bases and J by 4 bases, 2 bases remained unmatched. Authors of the study amplified TCR beta CDR3 regions from RNA transcripts. The HTBI set primed first-round TCR CDR3 RT-PCR. A single record per CDR3 protein comes from TCRdb applying MiXCR to the multiplex PCR reads. The profile shows a few hundred thousand distinct CDR3 sequences, just over 14% of them singletons. Disease duration under 2 months; hyperthyroidism patients were aged 18 to 65. Pregnant or lactating patients were excluded, as were those with uncontrolled infection or other autoimmune disease. This clonotype was detected only a few times. Antigen specificity is unknown.

J is TRBJ2-3 and V is TRBV7-9; 8 bases map to TRBD2. The sample consisted of blood. The clonotype originates from a middle-aged woman with Graves' hyperthyroidism that later progressed to Graves' ophthalmopathy. The CDR3 region has the DNA TGTGCCAGCCGGCGGGAGGCAGATACGCAGTATTTT. Translating it yields CASRREADTQYF.